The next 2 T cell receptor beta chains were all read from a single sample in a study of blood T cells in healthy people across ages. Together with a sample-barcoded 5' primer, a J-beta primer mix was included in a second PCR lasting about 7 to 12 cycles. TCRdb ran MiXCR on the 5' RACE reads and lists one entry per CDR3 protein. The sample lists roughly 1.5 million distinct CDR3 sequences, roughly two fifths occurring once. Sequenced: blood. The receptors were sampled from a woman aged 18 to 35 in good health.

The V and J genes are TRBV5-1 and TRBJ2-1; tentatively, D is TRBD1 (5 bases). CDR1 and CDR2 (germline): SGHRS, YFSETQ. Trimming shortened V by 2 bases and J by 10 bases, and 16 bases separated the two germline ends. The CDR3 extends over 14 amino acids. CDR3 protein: CASSLLTDMGEQFF. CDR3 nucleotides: TGCGCCAGCAGCTTATTGACGGACATGGGGGAGCAGTTCTTC.

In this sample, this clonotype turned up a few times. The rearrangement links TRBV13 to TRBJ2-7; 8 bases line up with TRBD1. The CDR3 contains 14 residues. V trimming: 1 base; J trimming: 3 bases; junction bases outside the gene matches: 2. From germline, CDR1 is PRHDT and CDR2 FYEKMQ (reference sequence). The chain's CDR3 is CASSLEQGVYEQYF. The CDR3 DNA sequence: TGTGCCAGCAGCTTAGAACAGGGGGTCTACGAGCAGTACTTC.